This T cell receptor (beta chain) was documented in a study of human thymus T cells (TCRdb year 2020). Looking at the study overall: The study described the TCR alpha and beta repertoires in fewer than 10 infant thymus samples and a few matching peripheral blood samples. The cohort included about 6 male and two female infants, with donor ages spanning 7 to 244 days.

As regards this clone: Its antigen is not yet known. No much larger clonotype is one base removed from it; base qualities were not supplied.

The immunoSEQ multiplex PCR assay was used to amplify the TCRB and TCRAD loci from a standardized amount of quality-controlled genomic DNA. The amplicons covered the V(D)J region and were long enough to include the CDR3 and to identify the V and J genes. The amplicons were sequenced on an Illumina platform via the commercial immunoSEQ service. In the paper's pipeline: Primer bias and sequencing errors were corrected as previously described, and TCRAD and TCRB definitions were based on the IMGT database. Repertoires were analysed with immunoSEQ Analyzer 3.0 and VDJTools, covering basic statistics, V/J segment usage, diversity estimates, rarefaction and pairwise overlap. Diversity was estimated with Chao1, ChaoE, Efron-Thisted, Shannon and inverse Simpson indices, and also on datasets down-sampled to the smallest sample. Repertoire overlap was determined by strict matching of CDR3 nucleotide sequence, V gene and J gene, and Jaccard-based multidimensional scaling clustering was applied. TCRdb obtained this table from immuneACCESS and retained in-frame rearrangements with V and J assigned. These tables miss some clones; where compared with another copy, unresolved V genes account for less than half of the shortfall, and the remainder is unexplained. V and J calls and clone size are copied from that table; D and trimming were computed from the DNA. For this sample the table gives 78,000 or so clones, of which approximately 96% were detected only once. 0.025% to 0.04% of the sample goes to the ten largest clones.

The germline V gene sets CDR1 to SQVTM and CDR2 to ANQGSEA. The CDR3 measures 13 amino acids from cysteine to phenylalanine. Only CDR3 DNA remains: 39 bases, in frame from the first base. V ends up 4 bases short and J 8 bases short, with an unmatched junction base count of 5. The thymus tissue came from surgical resects taken out during corrective cardiac surgery. Immunologically healthy infants undergoing open corrective cardiac surgery for congenital heart defects in Finland were used as donors. After being mechanically released from the tissue, thymocytes were kept at -70 degrees C in pellets of roughly 8.5-34 million cells. A QIAsymphony instrument was used to extract genomic DNA from frozen cell pellets. Findings and caveats that apply to the study as a whole: Highly overlapping thymic TCR repertoires among unrelated individuals were reported in the related research. On average, thymus samples gave around 880,000 unique TCRB clonotypes, whereas blood samples gave around 80,000. Both the thymic and the peripheral blood repertoires appeared to show biased V and J gene segment usage.

Recombination connected TRBV29-1 to TRBJ2-1; the central 10 bases match TRBD1. Sample: thymus tissue. The origin of this receptor is a boy less than two years old with a congenital heart defect but otherwise immunologically healthy. CDR3 sequence: CSVGQGARDEQFF. The nucleotide sequence is given as TGCAGCGTTGGACAGGGGGCTCGAGATGAGCAGTTCTTC.